A single T cell receptor beta chain is shown here with its context. This record comes from a study of blood T cell repertoires in COVID-19. As for the study in general: COVID-19 samples, acute and convalescent, were from the United States, Italy and Spain. From T cells, B-cell-depleted T cells, or PBMCs came the material, which was cDNA or gDNA.

Original handling: Reference gene primer amplification yielded estimated nucleated cell counts. Clones were read by immunoSEQ multiplex PCR, and TCRdb kept only the in-frame ones, dropping some. From that table come the V and J calls and clone size; the DNA was used to work out D and trimming. The table includes about 220,000 clones, roughly four fifths detected once. Looked up from germline, CDR1 is MDHEN and CDR2 is SYDVKM. The J segment lost 2 bases and the V segment lost 6 bases, leaving 17 bases of the junction unmatched. The CDR3 covers 20 residues. The sequence was obtained from an older woman with acute or convalescent COVID-19. Sample: peripheral blood. The chain employs TRBV28 and TRBJ2-7, with TRBD2 matching over 15 bases. CDR3 protein: CASSRRRGLAGGQVAYEQYF. CDR3 bases: TGTGCCAGCAGCCGAAGGCGTGGACTAGCGGGGGGGCAGGTTGCCTACGAGCAGTACTTC.